This is a list of T cell receptor beta chains from one sample in a study of regulatory and conventional T cells in RAG deficiency. TCRdb keeps only in-frame clones here, not all; method: immunoSEQ multiplex PCR. In the table there are around 29,000 clones, 95% to 96% of which are singletons. The same specimen was also included in a second study, on regulatory T cells.

The sample comprised CD25- CD4+ T cells sorted from blood. These receptors were taken from a human donor in good health. Each CDR3 is given with its conserved first and last residue.

V | length | CDR3
TRBV7-2 | 15 | CASSPNGLAEETQYF
TRBV30 | 14 | CAWSIGTENQPQHF
TRBV5-1 | 15 | CASSSTGGSGQPQHF
TRBV7-2 | 14 | CASSLEVRGQPQHF
TRBV30 | 14 | CACRLAGSTDTQYF
TRBV7-3 | 13 | CASSLRQPRGYTF
TRBV6-5 | 14 | CASSPGLAGGTQFF
TRBV7-3 | 15 | CASSADRDTTQTQYF
TRBV2 | 14 | CASKSGQSFLQQYF
TRBV5-1 | 14 | CASSFGTGATEAFF
TRBV6-1 | 15 | CATVGWGGFNTEAFF
TRBV5-4 | 14 | CASSPDTSGNTIYF
TRBV11-2 | 13 | CASRGLAQETQYF
TRBV30 | 16 | CAWRPLGQPTNEKLFF
TRBV7-9 | 17 | CASSPSAGRGAYNEQFF
TRBV18 | 12 | CASSPIGGEQFF
TRBV19 | 13 | CASSITSNYGYTF
TRBV2 | 12 | CASSVRQGVNTF
TRBV7-2 | 17 | CASSLQSVPDSLQPQHF
TRBV30 | 12 | CAWDRGTDTQYF